The next 20 T cell receptor beta chains were all read from a single sample in a study of chemoradiotherapy in HPV16-positive cancers. Data came from immunoSEQ multiplex PCR; TCRdb stores just in-frame clones and leaves some out. The sample lists fewer than 25,000 clones, just under 75% seen once, with about 2.4% in the top ten. This specimen was acquired from a patient who underwent chemoradiotherapy. The receptors were gathered from a human donor with HPV-associated anogenital cancer.

The chain uses TRBV28 and TRBJ2-4; TRBD2 matches at 7 bases. The CDR3 spans 14 residues. Losses at the gene ends were 6 bases for V and 0 bases for J; bases not matched to a gene: 2. Germline lookup yields CDR1 MDHEN and CDR2 SYDVKM. CDR3 region: CASRGGVAKNIQYF. CDR3 DNA: TGTGCCAGCAGGGGAGGGGTAGCCAAAAACATTCAGTACTTC.

The chain employs TRBV28 and TRBJ1-1; D is unresolved. The CDR3 totals 14 residues. V was pared by 2 bases and J by 1 base, with 8 bases between. CDR1 MDHEN and CDR2 SYDVKM come from the germline V gene. The CDR3 region has the DNA TGTGCCAGCAGTTTAGCACAGCCGAACACTGAAGCTTTCTTT. As protein: CASSLAQPNTEAFF.

J is TRBJ2-2 and V is TRBV9; D call uncertain. The CDR3 contains 15 residues. CDR1 SGDLS and CDR2 YYNGEE come from the germline V gene. Trimming pared 0 bases from V and 8 bases from J, leaving 14 bases between. In nucleotides, the CDR3 is TGTGCCAGCAGCGTAGGGCACCGGGTGGAGGGGGAGCTGTTTTTT. This gives the protein CASSVGHRVEGELFF.

This rearrangement joins TRBV25-1 to TRBJ1-1; D remains unclear. Between the trimmed V and J ends, which lost 7 bases and 5 bases, there was a span of 14 bases. The CDR3 contains 13 residues. Germline V CDR1 and CDR2: MGHDK, SYGVNS. In nucleotides, the CDR3 is TGTGCCAGCACTGGGGAGTTTGGAACTGAAGCTTTCTTT. Residues: CASTGEFGTEAFF.

The chain is built from TRBV5-1 and TRBJ2-1; the D is unclear. The CDR3 length is 16 residues. Per germline, CDR1 SGHRS and CDR2 YFSETQ. V lost 4 bases, J lost 9 bases, and 23 bases lay in between. The CDR3 bases are TGCGCCAGCAGCATTGGACGCACAGCAAAGCCCACTGAGCAGTTCTTC. Translated: CASSIGRTAKPTEQFF.

This chain joins TRBV5-6 and TRBJ1-5; D is undetermined. The CDR3 covers 14 residues. CDR1 is SGHDT and CDR2 is YYEEEE in the germline V gene. V lost 2 bases and J lost 6, with 12 bases in between. In DNA form, the CDR3 reads TGTGCCAGCAGCTTTACTGGCGGAGGTCAGCCCCAGCATTTT. Translating it yields CASSFTGGGQPQHF.

This chain uses TRBV11-2 with TRBJ2-6; 9 bases line up with TRBD1. Germline V gene lookup returns CDR1 SGHAT and CDR2 FQNNGV. J lost 2 bases, V lost 5 bases, and 4 bases had no gene match. The CDR3 loop spans 16 amino acids. CDR3 coding DNA: TGTGCCAGCAGCGTAACAGGGGGCGCTGGGGCCAACGTCCTGACTTTC. This codes for CASSVTGGAGANVLTF.

This clone was seen only a few times. The chain combines TRBV18 with TRBJ1-2; TRBD1 agrees at 7 bases. This CDR3 is 13 amino acids long. V shed 3 bases, J shed 4 bases, and the junction held 2 bases outside the gene matches. CDR1 KGHSH and CDR2 LQKENI come from the germline V gene. The CDR3 spells CASSPDRSYGYTF. The CDR3 nucleotides read TGTGCCAGCTCACCGGACAGGAGCTATGGCTACACCTTC.

This clone was seen more than once but under ten times. The V gene is TRBV18, the J gene TRBJ1-1; no firm D call. Germline CDR1 and CDR2: KGHSH and LQKENI. This CDR3 comprises 14 residues. Between the trimmed V and J ends, which lost 3 bases and 0 bases, there was a span of 8 bases. CDR3 protein: CASSPEAMNTEAFF. CDR3 coding DNA: TGTGCCAGCTCACCCGAAGCAATGAACACTGAAGCTTTCTTT.

CDR3 coding DNA: TGTGCCTGGGGCACGGGGGCACTGGTAGCTTTCTTT. Its translation: CAWGTGALVAFF. This rearrangement joins TRBV30 to TRBJ1-1; TRBD1 is a possible D gene (6 bases). Germline CDR1 reads GTSNPN; CDR2 reads SVGIG (reference sequence). The length of the CDR3 is 12 residues. Trimming took 5 bases from V and 10 from J, leaving 17 bases between them.

The V gene is TRBV28, the J gene TRBJ1-1; 12 bases map to TRBD1. This CDR3 contains 15 residues. Trimming removed 7 bases from V and 4 bases from J; junction bases left unmatched: 7. Germline CDR1 reads MDHEN; CDR2 reads SYDVKM. The CDR3 loop reads CASTGQGAGGTEAFF. DNA for the CDR3: TGTGCCAGCACGGGACAGGGGGCCGGGGGCACTGAAGCTTTCTTT. Looking up the rest from reference TRBV28 and TRBJ1-1 gives the full variable domain: DVKVTQSSRYLVKRTGEKVFLECVQDMDHENMFWYRQDPGLGLRLIYFSYDVKMKEKGDIPEGYSVSREKKERFSLILESASTNQTSMYLCASTGQGAGGTEAFFGQGTRLTVV.

The chain is built from TRBV4-1 and TRBJ1-1; TRBD1 matches 7 bases. V dropped 6 bases and J dropped 0; count of bases not matched to a gene: 13. The CDR3 extends over 17 amino acids. Germline V gives CDR1 MGHRA, CDR2 YSYEKL. The CDR3 DNA sequence: TGCGCCAGCAGACCTAGACAGGGACTGGCCATGAACACTGAAGCTTTCTTT. Residues: CASRPRQGLAMNTEAFF.

This clone has just one count. The rearrangement joins TRBV4-1 to TRBJ2-7; D is undetermined. The CDR3 extends over 13 amino acids. The germline V gene encodes CDR1 MGHRA and CDR2 YSYEKL. Trimming removed 5 bases at V and 2 bases at J, with 10 bases between. As DNA, the CDR3 is TGCGCCAGCAGCGATGGACGGGCCTACGAGCAGTACTTC. Translation: CASSDGRAYEQYF.

This chain's CDR3 is CASSLMTGGSNQPQHF. As DNA, the CDR3 is TGTGCCAGCAGTTTAATGACAGGGGGGAGCAATCAGCCCCAGCATTTT. The chain is built from TRBV28 and TRBJ1-5, with 9 bases aligning to TRBD1. The CDR3 loop spans 16 amino acids. Germline assignment: CDR1 MDHEN and CDR2 SYDVKM. V gave up 2 bases and J gave up 1 base; unmatched junction bases: 3. The whole variable domain, remainder taken from reference TRBV28 and TRBJ1-5, is DVKVTQSSRYLVKRTGEKVFLECVQDMDHENMFWYRQDPGLGLRLIYFSYDVKMKEKGDIPEGYSVSREKKERFSLILESASTNQTSMYLCASSLMTGGSNQPQHFGDGTRLSIL.

This clone was picked up one time. The V call is TRBV7-9, the J call TRBJ2-5, with 13 positions matching TRBD2. The germline V gene has CDR1 SEHNR and CDR2 FQNEAQ (reference sequence). CDR3 size: 15 residues. After removal of 4 bases from V and 5 bases from J, the junction contained 4 bases not matched to a gene. The CDR3 DNA reads as TGTGCCAGCAGCTCCGGACTAGCGGGGGATGAGACCCAGTACTTC. This codes for CASSSGLAGDETQYF.

The rearrangement uses TRBV9 and TRBJ2-7; unclear D gene. The CDR3 runs 14 residues. Germline CDR1 SGDLS, CDR2 YYNGEE. With 0 bases removed from V and 3 bases from J, the gap between germline ends came to 10 bases. CDR3 sequence reads: CASSVAPSGYEQYF. The CDR3 DNA sequence: TGTGCCAGCAGCGTAGCTCCTTCGGGCTACGAGCAGTACTTC.

The CDR3 is CASSPQGRTNSPLHF. CDR3 bases: TGTGCCAGCAGCCCTCAGGGCAGGACTAATTCACCCCTCCACTTT. The J gene is TRBJ1-6, the V gene TRBV7-2, with D perhaps matching TRBD1 (5 bases). Trimming cost V 5 bases and J 6 bases, with 14 bases left between them. CDR3 length: 15 amino acids. The germline V gene encodes CDR1 SGHTA and CDR2 FQGNSA. Full variable domain (outside the CDR3, taken from reference TRBV7-2 and TRBJ1-6): GAGVSQSPSNKVTEKGKDVELRCDPISGHTALYWYRQSLGQGLEFLIYFQGNSAPDKSGLPSDRFSAERTGGSVSTLTIQRTQQEDSAVYLCASSPQGRTNSPLHFGNGTRLTVT.

V and J are TRBV6-5 and TRBJ1-3; D is perhaps TRBD1 (5 bases). Germline V gene data show CDR1 as MNHEY and CDR2 as SVGAGI. V lost 2 bases to trimming and J lost 0 bases, with 8 bases between them. This CDR3 comprises 15 residues. CDR3 DNA: TGTGCCAGCAGTTACGGGACCCGCTCTGGAAACACCATATATTTT. It translates to CASSYGTRSGNTIYF.

The V and J genes are TRBV5-6 and TRBJ2-7, with 12 bases identical to TRBD1. Germline CDR1 SGHDT, CDR2 YYEEEE. This CDR3 is 15 amino acids long. V shed 7 bases and J 1 base; nucleotides not matched to a gene: 6. CDR3 sequence (DNA): TGTGCCAGCCGGGGGGACAGGGGGCGATCCTACGAGCAGTACTTC. It encodes CASRGDRGRSYEQYF.

V gene TRBV5-5 combines with J gene TRBJ2-3; 7 positions match TRBD2. Germline lookup yields CDR1 SGHKS and CDR2 YYEKEE (reference sequence). V lost 0 bases, J lost 13 bases, and 20 bases stayed unmatched. The CDR3 runs 17 residues. The CDR3 DNA reads TGTGCCAGCAGCTTGGGTGGGAGGGCTCCATCACAGATACGAGAGTATTTT. Protein product: CASSLGGRAPSQIREYF.